The present entry profiles one TCR beta chain with its context. The antigen is not known. Vbeta (60) and Jbeta (13) primers were used in the PCR. The protocol was immunoSEQ multiplex PCR, while the TCRdb copy is restricted to in-frame clones and leaves out a portion. With some 130,000 clones in the sample, the ten largest clones hold around 1.6%. CDR1 is SQVTM and CDR2 is ANQGSEA in the germline V gene. The V gene end was trimmed by 6 bases and the J gene end by 5 bases; junction bases not matched to a gene: 8. The CDR3 runs to 13 residues. The sample comes from a study of cytomegalovirus exposure and HLA in healthy donors. Study at large: The Caucasian-associated ancestry cluster held less than 85% of around 380 genotyped donors. Study results and limitations: In a later analysis, specific HLA alleles were associated with 15,000 to 20,000 TCR beta sequences at a 0.05 false discovery rate.

The chain carries TRBV29-1 and TRBJ2-7; TRBD2 matches at 9 bases. The receptor's source is a woman between 40 and 50 years old in good health and CMV-seropositive. Sequences were obtained from PBMCs. DNA of the CDR3: TGCAGCGTGAATCTAGCGGGATTCAACGAGCAGTACTTC. This gives the protein CSVNLAGFNEQYF.